This TCR beta chain was documented in a study of blood T cell repertoires in COVID-19 (dated by TCRdb to between 2020 and 2021). About the investigation overall: The collaborator samples originated in the United States, Italy and Spain and spanned the acute and convalescent phases of COVID-19. The prospective study material was composed of cDNA or gDNA derived from T cells, B-cell-depleted T cells, or PBMCs. Deeply sampled blood TCRbeta repertoires from subjects exposed to, actively infected with, or recovered from COVID-19 were included in the dataset. The repertoires were made available in a free public database intended to serve as a resource for research on the immune response to SARS-CoV-2. The samples were drawn from the first 160 participants of the ongoing ImmuneRACE study and from 1,200 or so subjects provided by 6 global collaborators. Sample metadata almost always included a de-identified subject ID, COVID-19 status, age in years and sex. Where available, HLA class I and class II types were taken from metadata supplied by the sample provider and were not determined by assay-based typing. Findings and caveats that apply to the study as a whole: How much clinical and demographic metadata was included differed by source and by participant, and the metadata was provided uncurated.

This clone turned up a few times. The target of this receptor is not known. Per-nucleotide qualities are absent, and no much larger clonotype sits a single base away. The germline V gene encodes CDR1 SGHTA and CDR2 FQGNSA. The germline ends are 20 bases apart after V is trimmed by 3 bases and J by 6 bases. The CDR3 goes from the cysteine to the phenylalanine over 16 residues. Just CDR3 DNA is preserved here, 48 bases in frame from base 1. TCRbeta CDR3 regions were amplified from genomic DNA by means of the immunoSEQ Assay, a bias-controlled multiplex PCR. Turning to the authors' computational methods: The number of nucleated cells in each sample was estimated by amplification of reference gene primers within the assay. To quantify the absolute abundance of each unique TCRbeta CDR3 rearrangement, sequence reads were collapsed and filtered. For each sample, productive Simpson clonality was calculated by taking the square root of Simpson's diversity index across productive rearrangements. TCRdb limited this immuneACCESS table to in-frame rearrangements with V and J called. A share of clones is missing; checked studies link under half to unresolved V genes, and the rest is unexplained. V and J calls and clone size are given by that table; D and trimming were obtained from the DNA. Here the sample has 250,000 to 300,000 clones; about 86% occur a single time. The ten largest clones capture around 3.6% of the sample.

Each collaborating institution followed its own protocols to collect whole blood in K2EDTA tubes. For TCRbeta analysis, collaborator samples were shipped as frozen whole blood, as isolated PBMCs, or as DNA extracted from either sample type. The sample was peripheral blood. The sequence links TRBV7-2 to TRBJ1-1; TRBD1 is a possible D gene, resting on 6 matching bases. The sequence was collected from a man aged 18 to 35 with active or convalescent COVID-19. The CDR3 reads as follows: CASSLNPSTGRSEAFF. At the DNA level, the sequence is TGTGCCAGCAGCTTGAACCCTTCGACAGGCCGATCTGAAGCTTTCTTT.